These T cell receptor beta chains were read from a single sample in a study of beta chain features in type 1 diabetes. Sequenced by immunoSEQ multiplex PCR; TCRdb stores in-frame clones only, minus some. The repertoire includes 130,000 to 150,000 clones, about 10% of them detected once, and less than 1.5% sits in the top ten. The sequenced material came from naive CD4+ T cells from blood. Receptor source: a man in his late teens or twenties in good health. The conserved cysteine and the conserved F or W are not part of the CDR3 here. Fields, in order: V gene, CDR3 protein.

V: TRBV6-5; CDR3: ASSRLLSTDTQY
V: TRBV10-2; CDR3: ASRNSWDQPQH
V: TRBV11-2; CDR3: ASSLQTGELF
V: TRBV27; CDR3: ASSFHTSGGLGEQF
V: TRBV5-4; CDR3: ASSLGQGNNSPLH
V: TRBV11-1; CDR3: ASHLGLDKGQPQH
V: TRBV5-4; CDR3: ASSLENRGGEQY
V: TRBV27; CDR3: ASSRDRAPTTNEKLF
V: TRBV2; CDR3: ASSEGGQGAYEQY
V: TRBV5-8; CDR3: ASSLGKRGRQETQY
V: TRBV5-1; CDR3: ASSLARRSTDTQY